This is a list of T cell receptor beta chains from one sample in a study of T cell clones after liver transplantation. The table came from immunoSEQ multiplex PCR; TCRdb's copy has only in-frame clones and leaves some out. The table has roughly 57,000 clones, 65% to 75% seen once. This material consisted of CD4+ T cells from blood, taken before liver transplant. These receptors were obtained from a human donor who received a liver transplant. Both conserved end residues are part of each CDR3. The D gene is left open where the match is weak. Clone sizes are given selectively: once, few, many, or a class where the clone is expanded.

TRBJ1-1	TRBV11-2	NA	few	CASSSLKTVEAFF	TGTGCCAGCAGCTCGCTAAAGACAGTTGAAGCTTTCTTT
TRBJ2-6	TRBV27	NA	NA	CASSVQGFKSGANVLTF	TGTGCCAGCAGCGTACAGGGATTCAAATCTGGGGCCAACGTCCTGACTTTC
TRBJ2-5	TRBV5-8	NA	NA	CASSLAATRETQYF	TGTGCCAGCAGCTTGGCTGCCACCAGAGAGACCCAGTACTTC
TRBJ1-2	TRBV6-5	NA	NA	CASSRTTNYGYTF	TGTGCCAGCAGTCGGACAACTAACTATGGCTACACCTTC
TRBJ2-7	TRBV18	TRBD1	NA	CASSPDRGTGEQYF	TGTGCCAGCTCACCCGACAGGGGCACAGGAGAGCAGTACTTC
TRBJ1-1	TRBV25-1	NA	few	CASSESGLNTEAFF	TGTGCCAGCAGTGAATCAGGCTTGAACACTGAAGCTTTCTTT
TRBJ1-5	TRBV6-1	NA	NA	CASQRGGESNQPQHF	TGTGCCAGCCAGAGGGGAGGTGAGAGCAATCAGCCCCAGCATTTT
TRBJ1-1	TRBV29-1	NA	NA	CSVATGGNTEAFF	TGCAGCGTTGCGACGGGGGGGAACACTGAAGCTTTCTTT
TRBJ2-1	TRBV4-1	NA	NA	CASSQPRSSGHNKQFF	TGCGCCAGCAGCCAACCACGGAGTTCGGGACACAATAAGCAGTTCTTC
TRBJ1-6	TRBV7-9	TRBD1	NA	CASSSGSGQENSPLHF	TGTGCCAGCAGCTCAGGCTCGGGACAGGAAAATTCACCCCTCCACTTT
TRBJ2-7	TRBV6-1	TRBD2	NA	CASRPGGSYEQYF	TGTGCCAGCAGGCCGGGGGGTTCCTACGAGCAGTACTTC
TRBJ1-6	TRBV30	NA	NA	CAWKGDYNSPLHF	TGTGCCTGGAAGGGGGACTATAATTCACCCCTCCACTTT
TRBJ2-3	TRBV5-4	TRBD1	NA	CASSLGTGGTDTQYF	TGTGCCAGCAGCCTCGGGACAGGGGGCACAGATACGCAGTATTTT
TRBJ1-1	TRBV6-5	TRBD1	medium-sized	CASSRQGTEAFF	TGTGCCAGCAGCAGACAGGGCACTGAAGCTTTCTTT
TRBJ1-6	TRBV19	NA	NA	CASSISRQDLHNSPLHF	TGTGCCAGTAGTATCTCCCGACAGGATCTCCATAATTCACCCCTCCACTTT
TRBJ2-3	TRBV5-5	TRBD2	NA	CASSLSPSGGVTDTQYF	TGTGCCAGCAGCTTGAGCCCCAGCGGGGGGGTCACAGATACGCAGTATTTT
TRBJ1-5	TRBV6-4	NA	NA	CASSEVPGLPQHF	TGTGCCAGCAGTGAGGTGCCGGGGTTGCCCCAGCATTTT
TRBJ2-1	TRBV6-6	NA	NA	CASSYSPRRNEQFF	TGTGCCAGCAGTTACTCGCCTCGGAGGAATGAGCAGTTCTTC
TRBJ2-7	TRBV6-6	TRBD1	NA	CASSLEAGGSYEQYF	TGTGCCAGCAGTCTTGAGGCAGGGGGCTCCTACGAGCAGTACTTC
TRBJ1-2	TRBV4-2	NA	once	CASSQDLRAGGYTF	TGTGCCAGCAGCCAAGATCTCAGGGCCGGGGGCTACACCTTC